The 27 T cell receptor beta chains listed next were all sequenced from one sample in a study of tumor-infiltrating lymphocytes in oesophageal squamous cell carcinoma. TCRdb independently ran MiXCR on the PCR reads; one entry per CDR3 protein. This sample has 15,000 to 20,000 distinct CDR3 sequences, with 40% to 50% found just once. Sample: normal esophageal tissue next to the tumor. The source of these receptors is a male donor with esophageal squamous cell carcinoma.

There are a few counts of this clonotype. V is TRBV7-2 and J is TRBJ2-2, with D maybe TRBD1 (5 bases). Germline CDR1 and CDR2: SGHTA and FQGNSA. The CDR3 loop spans 14 amino acids. V lost 4 bases and J lost 6, with 12 bases in between. The CDR3 loop is CASSSSQGSGELFF. CDR3 in DNA: TGTGCCAGCAGCTCCTCGCAGGGATCCGGGGAGCTGTTTTTT.

This clonotype has ten or more counts. The chain carries TRBV6-4 and TRBJ1-6; TRBD1 aligns across 8 bases. Germline loops: CDR1 MRHNA, CDR2 SNTAGT. J lost 8 bases, V lost 7 bases, and 7 bases had no gene match. This CDR3 has 14 residues. This CDR3 is CASNGQGWDSPLHF. In DNA form, the CDR3 reads TGTGCCAGCAACGGACAGGGTTGGGATTCACCCCTCCACTTT.

This clonotype was seen many times. The V and J genes are TRBV28 and TRBJ2-2; D is ambiguous. In germline, CDR1 is MDHEN, CDR2 SYDVKM. The CDR3 has 13 amino acids. Trimming removed 6 bases at V and 4 bases at J, with 9 bases between. The CDR3 is CASREASTGELFF. The CDR3 DNA follows: TGTGCCAGCAGAGAGGCGAGCACCGGGGAGCTGTTTTTT.

Ten or more counts support this clonotype. The CDR3 loop reads CASSVTVGGTDTQYF. DNA of the CDR3: TGTGCCAGCTCGGTCACGGTCGGCGGCACAGATACGCAGTATTTT. The gene calls are TRBV18 and TRBJ2-3; unclear D gene. Germline CDR1 is KGHSH and CDR2 is LQKENI. The CDR3 is 15 residues long. V was pared by 6 bases and J by 1 base, with 14 bases between.

The CDR3 DNA reads as TGCAGTGCTATCGACAGGGGAGGTGAAAAACTGTTTTTT. It encodes CSAIDRGGEKLFF. The chain recombines TRBV20-1 with TRBJ1-4; 8 bases are a match to TRBD1. The germline CDR1 and CDR2 sequences are DFQATT and SNEGSKA (reference sequence). The CDR3 runs to 13 residues. J gave up 7 bases and V 4 bases, and 5 bases lay outside the gene matches.

DNA for the CDR3: TGTGCCAGCTCACGCCCGGACGTGAACACCGGGGAGCTGTTTTTT. It codes for CASSRPDVNTGELFF. This chain links TRBV18 with TRBJ2-3; D remains ambiguous. Judging by the DNA end, TRBJ2-2 fits better; the J call may be wrong. Per the germline V gene, CDR1 is KGHSH and CDR2 is LQKENI. This CDR3 region has 15 residues.

At least ten counts were recorded for this clonotype. This chain connects TRBV6-6 to TRBJ2-2, with 9 bases lining up with TRBD2. Trimming removed 0 bases from V and 5 bases from J; junction bases left unmatched: 4. Germline V gives CDR1 MNHNY, CDR2 SVGAGI (reference sequence). The CDR3 length is 16 residues. CDR3 coding DNA: TGTGCCAGCAGTTACTCGAGAAGCGGGGGGACCGGGGAGCTGTTTTTT. Protein sequence: CASSYSRSGGTGELFF.

The chain is built from TRBV19 and TRBJ2-7, with 7 bases that match TRBD1. The trim removed 6 bases at V and 7 bases at J, leaving 9 bases unmatched. CDR3 length: 13 residues. Germline V lookup: CDR1 LNHDA, CDR2 SQIVND (reference sequence). The DNA for the CDR3 is TGTGCCAGTAGCCTACAGGGGTGGAATGAGCAGTACTTC. Translation gives CASSLQGWNEQYF.

This chain links TRBV7-6 with TRBJ1-2; the D is unclear. Trimming took off 6 bases at V and 3 bases at J, with 8 bases between the two ends. Germline CDR1 is SGHVS and CDR2 is FNYEAQ. The CDR3 loop spans 12 amino acids. The CDR3 sequence: CASRVDYYGYTF. The CDR3 DNA reads TGTGCCAGCAGGGTAGACTACTATGGCTACACCTTC.

By sample fraction, this clonotype is medium-sized. The chain carries TRBV6-1 and TRBJ2-5; TRBD2 matches 9 bases. The V gene end was trimmed by 8 bases and the J gene end by 5 bases; junction bases not matched to a gene: 12. Germline CDR1 and CDR2: MNHNS and SASEGT. This CDR3 is built from 15 residues. CDR3 DNA sequence: TGTGCCAGCGGAGGGATTAGCGGGAGCGGCGAGACCCAGTACTTC. This codes for CASGGISGSGETQYF.

This clonotype was recorded at least ten times. This chain uses TRBV19 with TRBJ1-2; D is ambiguous. Germline V gene lookup returns CDR1 LNHDA and CDR2 SQIVND (reference sequence). CDR3 length equals 14 residues. The V end was cut by 4 bases, the J end by 8 bases, with 17 bases between. The CDR3 DNA is TGTGCCAGTAGTAAAGACGTCGGGGTCGGAGGCTACACCTTC. Protein: CASSKDVGVGGYTF.

This clonotype was seen only a few times. This sequence joins TRBV7-8 and TRBJ2-5; a possible D gene is TRBD1 (6 bases). V lost 4 bases, J lost 5 bases, and 17 bases lay in between. CDR1 SGHVS and CDR2 FQNEAQ come from the germline V gene. This CDR3 comprises 15 residues. The DNA for the CDR3 is TGTGCCAGCAGCTCTTCCGGGACAATGAGGGAGACCCAGTACTTC. Residues: CASSSSGTMRETQYF.

In this sample, this clonotype turned up a few times. The conserved phenylalanine or tryptophan normally closing the CDR3 is absent here, so this likely arose from a read error. The DNA is left out, because the CDR3 cannot be placed on it with certainty; the CDR3 is given as TCRdb lists it. The CDR3: CASSFLLVDEQFFGP. V and J are TRBV28 and TRBJ2-5; TRBD2, the D gene given by the table, was not confirmed from the DNA. The CDR3 length is 15 residues, termini included. Germline assignment: CDR1 MDHEN and CDR2 SYDVKM.

Remarks on this clonotype: Likely a read error: the CDR3 ends without its conserved phenylalanine or tryptophan. Because the CDR3's place on the DNA is in doubt, the DNA is left out and the CDR3 is given as listed by TCRdb. The chain links TRBV12-3 or TRBV12-4 to TRBJ2-7; TRBD2 is taken as the D call from the table, unchecked against the DNA. Both ends counted, the CDR3 spans 15 residues. The chain's CDR3 is CASSFTLAYEQFFGS.

The chain combines TRBV5-6 with TRBJ2-1; TRBD2 matches at 14 bases. This CDR3 spans 13 amino acids. Germline V lookup: CDR1 SGHDT, CDR2 YYEEEE. J lost 16 bases, V lost 4 bases, and 7 bases had no gene match. In nucleotides, the CDR3 is TGTGCCAGCAGCCCTGGGACTAGCGGGAGTAATTTCTTC. This encodes CASSPGTSGSNFF. Complete variable domain (other parts from reference TRBV5-6 and TRBJ2-1): DAGVTQSPTHLIKTRGQQVTLRCSPKSGHDTVSWYQQALGQGPQFIFQYYEEEERQRGNFPDRFSGHQFPNYSSELNVNALLLGDSALYLCASSPGTSGSNFFGPGTRLTVL.

For this clonotype: The conserved closing phenylalanine or tryptophan is absent in this CDR3, likely reflecting a read error. No DNA is shown, since the ends of the CDR3 on it are uncertain; the CDR3 is the one TCRdb lists. This sequence joins TRBV7-9 and TRBJ2-6; the table calls TRBD2, which could not be checked here. Inclusive of both ends, the CDR3 amounts to 20 amino acids. Germline values: CDR1 SEHNR, CDR2 FQNEAQ (reference sequence). CDR3 in amino acids: CASRFPSSSGSSYNEQYFGA.

In its sample, this clonotype was seen once. At one end the junction does not follow the germline gene, possibly because of a read error. The rearrangement uses TRBV7-2 and TRBJ2-4, with D possibly being TRBD2 (6 bases). The CDR3 sequence is 13 residues long. The germline gives CDR1 SGHTA, CDR2 FQGNSA. The CDR3: CASSPGGNSPLHF. For the CDR3, the DNA is TGTGCCAGCAGCCCCGGGGGAAATTCACCCCTCCACTTC.

The chain recombines TRBV7-2 with TRBJ2-5, with a weak D call TRBD2 (5 bases). The end of the DNA is better explained by TRBJ2-7, so the J call may be wrong. CDR1 is SGHTA, CDR2 FQGNSA, per germline. The CDR3 extends over 15 amino acids. DNA for the CDR3: TGTGCCAGCAGTATCGCGTACGGGAAGTTTAACGAGCAGTACTTC. As protein: CASSIAYGKFNEQYF.

This clonotype is medium-sized. The V call is TRBV6-6, the J call TRBJ2-3; 7 nucleotides match TRBD1. Germline V CDR1 and CDR2: MNHNY, SVGAGI (reference sequence). Trimming cost V 0 bases and J 5 bases; bases outside gene matches: 5. This CDR3 is 15 amino acids long. The CDR3 DNA sequence: TGTGCCAGCAGTTACTCATGGCAGGGGGAAGATACGCAGTATTTT. Amino acids: CASSYSWQGEDTQYF.

Comment on this clonotype: A much larger clone lies a single base off, so this may be a read error. This sequence joins TRBV4-1 and TRBJ2-5; D might be TRBD1 (8 bases). The CDR3 is 16 amino acids. CDR1 is MGHRA and CDR2 is YSYEKL in the germline V gene. Trimming took 4 bases from V and 11 from J, leaving 26 bases between them. The CDR3 region is CASSRTTGGAYNEQYF. The CDR3 bases are TGCGCCAGCAGCCGTACTACAGGGGGGGCCTACAATGAGCAGTACTTC.

This clonotype occurred a few times. CDR3 protein: CASSLGSAYSYNEQFF. CDR3 bases: TGTGCCAGCAGCTTAGGATCGGCATATTCCTACAATGAGCAGTTCTTC. The V and J genes are TRBV7-6 and TRBJ2-1, with unresolved D. The CDR3 is made up of 16 amino acids. CDR1 is SGHVS and CDR2 is FNYEAQ in the germline V gene. Between the trimmed V and J ends, which lost 1 base and 1 base, there was a span of 11 bases.

This clonotype was recorded a few times. This chain links TRBV7-2 with TRBJ2-3; 11 positions agree with TRBD1. Germline values: CDR1 SGHTA, CDR2 FQGNSA. The CDR3 has 17 amino acids. With 1 base clipped from V and 2 bases from J, the junction kept 5 bases outside the gene matches. The CDR3 loop is CASSLVGTGGFTDTQYF. In nucleotides, the CDR3 is TGTGCCAGCAGCTTAGTTGGGACAGGGGGTTTCACAGATACGCAGTATTTT.

This clonotype was observed many times. The chain is built from TRBV7-6 and TRBJ2-5; the match to TRBD1 covers 10 bases. CDR1 SGHVS and CDR2 FNYEAQ come from the germline V gene. The V gene end was trimmed by 5 bases and the J gene end by 13 bases; junction bases not matched to a gene: 16. This CDR3 has 15 amino acids. The CDR3 sequence is CASSPGTGVAGELYF. As DNA, the CDR3 is TGTGCCAGCAGCCCAGGGACAGGGGTGGCCGGGGAGCTGTACTTC.

J is TRBJ2-2 and V is TRBV7-3, with TRBD2 matching over 8 bases. The CDR3 runs to 15 residues. Per germline, CDR1 SGHTA and CDR2 FQGTGA. J was trimmed by 4 bases and V by 2 bases; bases with no gene match: 3. The chain's CDR3 is CASSLRRGGTGELFF. DNA for the CDR3: TGTGCCAGCAGCTTACGTCGGGGGGGCACCGGGGAGCTGTTTTTT.

The V call is TRBV7-2, the J call TRBJ2-1; 12 bases agree with TRBD2. The CDR3 runs 14 residues. Germline CDR1 reads SGHTA; CDR2 reads FQGNSA. The V gene end was trimmed by 6 bases and the J gene end by 6 bases; junction bases not matched to a gene: 3. The CDR3 protein is CASRRTSGINEQFF. CDR3 coding DNA: TGTGCCAGCAGACGGACTAGCGGGATCAATGAGCAGTTCTTC.

This clonotype was seen only a few times. This chain links TRBV7-2 with TRBJ2-4, with D possibly matching TRBD1 (5 bases). The DNA end is more similar to TRBJ2-1, so the J call may be wrong. From germline, CDR1 is SGHTA and CDR2 FQGNSA. This CDR3 is built from 12 residues. In nucleotides, the CDR3 is TGTGCCAGCAGCGATTGGGGCGGTGAGCAGTTCTTC. Protein: CASSDWGGEQFF.

This clonotype was observed many times. This may be a read error: a much more frequent sequence differs by one nucleotide. The rearrangement uses TRBV7-6 and TRBJ2-1, with 9 bases aligning to TRBD2. The germline gives CDR1 SGHVS, CDR2 FNYEAQ. The CDR3 totals 14 residues. V lost 6 bases and J lost 10; bases outside the gene matches: 10. The CDR3 loop is CASSNAAGGYEQFF. The CDR3 DNA reads TGTGCCAGCAGTAATGCAGCGGGAGGCTACGAGCAGTTCTTC.